The 6 T cell receptor beta chains listed next were all sequenced from one sample in a study of control samples from healthy donors and cancer patients. Some clones are missing from TCRdb's copy, which holds only in-frame ones; the method was immunoSEQ multiplex PCR. The data contain 90,000 or so clones, around 87% of them seen just once; the ten biggest clones take up roughly 1.2%. The specimen was blood. The receptors were gathered from a woman aged 45-65 years in good health.

A few counts support this clone. Different DNA sequences within this sample yield the same CDR3. The V gene is TRBV18, the J gene TRBJ1-4, with D possibly being TRBD1 (5 bases). This CDR3 comprises 14 residues. Trimming cost V 0 bases and J 6 bases, with 8 bases left between them. CDR1 and CDR2 from the germline V gene are KGHSH and LQKENI. The CDR3 spells CASSPPDTHEKLFF. In DNA form, the CDR3 reads TGTGCCAGCTCACCACCGGACACCCATGAAAAACTGTTTTTT. Complete variable domain (other parts from reference TRBV18 and TRBJ1-4): NAGVMQNPRHLVRRRGQEARLRCSPMKGHSHVYWYRQLPEEGLKFMVYLQKENIIDESGMPKERFSAEFPKEGPSILRIQQVVRGDSAAYFCASSPPDTHEKLFFGSGTQLSVL.

The chain is built from TRBV7-2 and TRBJ2-1, with TRBD2 matching over 11 bases. This CDR3 contains 15 residues. V shed 4 bases and J 6 bases; nucleotides not matched to a gene: 5. Germline values: CDR1 SGHTA, CDR2 FQGNSA. Here the CDR3 reads CASSYIAGGINEQFF. The CDR3 bases are TGTGCCAGCAGCTACATAGCGGGGGGGATCAATGAGCAGTTCTTC.

V is TRBV5-1 and J is TRBJ1-1, with 8 bases matching TRBD1. V lost 1 base and J lost 1; bases outside the gene matches: 3. Looked up from germline, CDR1 is SGHRS and CDR2 is YFSETQ. This CDR3 comprises 15 residues. The CDR3 DNA reads as TGCGCCAGCAGCTTGAGGACAGGGAGGAACACTGAAGCTTTCTTT. Its translation: CASSLRTGRNTEAFF.

J is TRBJ2-6 and V is TRBV9; a possible D gene is TRBD1 (5 bases). V was cut by 4 bases and J by 2 bases, with 16 bases left in between. CDR1 is SGDLS, CDR2 YYNGEE, per germline. CDR3 size: 17 residues. This CDR3 reads CASSPESGATGANVLTF. The CDR3, as DNA: TGTGCCAGCAGCCCCGAGTCTGGGGCGACTGGGGCCAACGTCCTGACTTTC.

The chain links TRBV28 to TRBJ1-5; D possibly corresponds to TRBD1 (5 bases). V was shortened by 6 bases and J by 4 bases, with 19 bases between the two germline ends. The CDR3 runs to 16 residues. Germline V gene data show CDR1 as MDHEN and CDR2 as SYDVKM. CDR3 bases: TGTGCCAGCAGACCCGACAGAAGCCTCCCGAATCAGCCCCAGCATTTT. It yields the protein CASRPDRSLPNQPQHF.

This chain connects TRBV7-9 to TRBJ1-1, with D possibly matching TRBD1 (5 bases). CDR1 and CDR2 from the germline V gene are SEHNR and FQNEAQ (reference sequence). The CDR3 is made up of 14 amino acids. The V end was cut by 3 bases, the J end by 7 bases, with 15 bases between. DNA for the CDR3: TGTGCCAGCAGCTTCTCCGGGGGGAATGGTGAAGCTTTCTTT. It codes for CASSFSGGNGEAFF. Looking up the rest from reference TRBV7-9 and TRBJ1-1 gives the full variable domain: DTGVSQNPRHKITKRGQNVTFRCDPISEHNRLYWYRQTLGQGPEFLTYFQNEAQLEKSRLLSDRFSAERPKGSFSTLEIQRTEQGDSAMYLCASSFSGGNGEAFFGQGTRLTVV.